Listed here are 25 T cell receptor beta chains from one sample, sequenced in a study of cytomegalovirus exposure and HLA in healthy donors. Primers for the PCR totalled 60 Vbeta and 13 Jbeta. Only in-frame clones appear in the TCRdb table, and some are missing; sequencing was by immunoSEQ multiplex PCR. The sample contains roughly 63,000 clones, around 80% of which appear only once. The sequencing input was PBMCs. The receptor set was obtained from a woman aged 40 to 50 in good health and CMV-seropositive.

V usage is TRBV5-1 and J usage is TRBJ1-1, with TRBD1 matching over 12 bases. The CDR3 covers 16 residues. Germline CDR1 is SGHRS and CDR2 is YFSETQ. Trimming at V came to 6 bases and at J to 1 base, leaving 7 bases not matched to a gene. CDR3 in DNA: TGCGCCAGCATCCGGGACAGGGGGCATGCGAACACTGAAGCTTTCTTT. This encodes CASIRDRGHANTEAFF.

This chain uses TRBV18 with TRBJ2-7; D remains unclear. The CDR3 is made up of 13 amino acids. The germline CDR1 and CDR2 sequences are KGHSH and LQKENI. V shed 2 bases and J shed 6 bases, with 11 bases lying between them. The CDR3 is CASSPVNTGEQYF. The CDR3 DNA follows: TGTGCCAGCTCACCAGTCAATACCGGCGAGCAGTACTTC.

CDR3 in DNA: TGCGCCAGCAGCTTGGCCGGGACCGGGGAGCTGTTTTTT. Its translation: CASSLAGTGELFF. The V gene is TRBV5-1, the J gene TRBJ2-2; D not resolved. V was pared by 0 bases and J by 5 bases, with 5 bases between. Germline V gene lookup returns CDR1 SGHRS and CDR2 YFSETQ. The CDR3 is 13 amino acids.

This clone has just one count. The gene calls are TRBV5-1 and TRBJ1-4, with D uncertain. Germline CDR1 reads SGHRS; CDR2 reads YFSETQ. The CDR3 is 14 residues long. With 0 bases removed from V and 5 bases from J, the gap between germline ends came to 8 bases. The CDR3 loop is CASSLVRPNEKLFF. CDR3 nucleotide sequence: TGCGCCAGCAGCTTGGTGCGTCCGAATGAAAAACTGTTTTTT.

As regards this clone: The identical CDR3 is also encoded by other nucleotide sequences in the sample. As DNA, the CDR3 is TGTGCCAGCAGTTCCGGGACAGGGGGGGACTATGGCTACACCTTC. It yields the protein CASSSGTGGDYGYTF. V usage is TRBV27 and J usage is TRBJ1-2, with 11 nucleotides matching TRBD1. The V gene end was trimmed by 4 bases and the J gene end by 3 bases; junction bases not matched to a gene: 4. Germline V gene sequence: CDR1 MNHEY, CDR2 SMNVEV (reference sequence). CDR3 length: 15 residues.

The chain has TRBV15 and TRBJ1-6; maybe TRBD1 (5 bases). Germline assignment: CDR1 LNHNV and CDR2 YYDKDF (reference sequence). The CDR3 extends over 14 amino acids. V lost 3 bases to trimming and J lost 11 bases, with 14 bases between them. The CDR3, as DNA: TGTGCCACCAGCAGGGGCTTTGGGGGGGCACCCCTCCACTTT. It specifies CATSRGFGGAPLHF.

The J gene is TRBJ1-2, the V gene TRBV30; 12 bases match TRBD1. Germline CDR1 is GTSNPN and CDR2 is SVGIG (reference sequence). The CDR3 has 15 residues. Trimming cost V 2 bases and J 5 bases; bases outside gene matches: 6. CDR3 coding DNA: TGTGCCTGGAGTACCAGGGACAGGGGGCCGTATGGCTACACCTTC. Translating it yields CAWSTRDRGPYGYTF.

This clone was seen just once. The V gene is TRBV9, the J gene TRBJ1-2; 8 positions match TRBD1. This CDR3 region has 13 residues. V dropped 2 bases and J dropped 4; count of bases not matched to a gene: 1. CDR1 and CDR2 (germline): SGDLS, YYNGEE. The DNA of the CDR3 is TGTGCCAGCAGCGTCGGGACAGGCTATGGCTACACCTTC. It is translated as CASSVGTGYGYTF.

This sequence joins TRBV6-1 and TRBJ1-2; D gene ambiguous. Trimming shortened V by 5 bases and J by 2 bases, and 12 bases separated the two germline ends. The CDR3 covers 14 residues. CDR1 and CDR2 (germline): MNHNS, SASEGT. CDR3 DNA sequence: TGTGCCAGCAGTTATAGCAGAGGGAACTATGGCTACACCTTC. Its translation is CASSYSRGNYGYTF.

On this clone: This specimen includes other DNA sequences encoding the same CDR3. The J gene is TRBJ2-7, the V gene TRBV30; TRBD2 is a possible D gene (5 bases). The V end lost 3 bases, the J end lost 5 bases, and 11 bases lay between the germline ends. Germline CDR1 is GTSNPN and CDR2 is SVGIG (reference sequence). This CDR3 is 12 amino acids long. This CDR3 is CAWSSGSHEQYF. CDR3 nucleotide sequence: TGTGCCTGGAGCTCGGGGTCCCACGAGCAGTACTTC.

This clone was detected only once. The rearrangement uses TRBV30 and TRBJ2-7; maybe TRBD1 (5 bases). Germline values: CDR1 GTSNPN, CDR2 SVGIG (reference sequence). This CDR3 has 13 amino acids. The V end was cut by 0 bases, the J end by 4 bases, with 10 bases between. The DNA for the CDR3 is TGTGCCTGGAGTGTAAAAGGGGCTTACGAGCAGTACTTC. It encodes CAWSVKGAYEQYF.

The CDR3 nucleotides read TGTGCCGCTCTTGAGGACAGGGGTTTTGGCTACACCTTC. Translation gives CAALEDRGFGYTF. The chain joins TRBV19 to TRBJ1-2; 9 bases map to TRBD1. V was pared by 11 bases and J by 7 bases, with 11 bases of the junction left unmatched. Germline V gives CDR1 LNHDA, CDR2 SQIVND (reference sequence). The length of the CDR3 is 13 residues.

V and J are TRBV11-2 and TRBJ1-2, with 8 bases that match TRBD1. Germline V gene sequence: CDR1 SGHAT, CDR2 FQNNGV. CDR3 size: 14 residues. With 3 bases clipped from V and 5 bases from J, the junction kept 5 bases outside the gene matches. The CDR3 coding sequence is TGTGCCAGCAGCTTCGCAACAGGGGGGTATGGCTACACCTTC. This gives the protein CASSFATGGYGYTF.

The chain uses TRBV30 and TRBJ1-1, with D maybe TRBD1 (6 bases). Trimming took off 5 bases at V and 7 bases at J, with 17 bases between the two ends. From germline, CDR1 is GTSNPN and CDR2 SVGIG (reference sequence). This CDR3 spans 13 amino acids. Here the CDR3 DNA reads TGTGCCTGGGAAAAACAGGGTCGGATTGAAGCTTTCTTT. Protein: CAWEKQGRIEAFF.

The rearrangement uses TRBV27 and TRBJ2-7; 11 bases line up with TRBD2. This CDR3 region has 15 residues. V gave up 1 base and J gave up 6 bases; unmatched junction bases: 5. Germline-derived CDR1 and CDR2 are MNHEY and SMNVEV (reference sequence). The CDR3, as DNA: TGTGCCAGCAGTTTATGGGCTAGCGGGGGGACCGAGCAGTACTTC. This gives the protein CASSLWASGGTEQYF.

The chain has TRBV30 and TRBJ2-7; 9 bases are shared with TRBD2. Germline CDR1 GTSNPN, CDR2 SVGIG (reference sequence). The CDR3 loop spans 14 amino acids. V lost 0 bases to trimming and J lost 6 bases; unmatched junction nucleotides: 6. The CDR3 is CAWSVGRGGSEQYF. The CDR3 nucleotides read TGTGCCTGGAGTGTAGGGCGGGGGGGCAGCGAGCAGTACTTC. The complete variable domain, with remaining parts taken from reference TRBV30 and TRBJ2-7, reads SQTIHQWPATLVQPVGSPLSLECTVEGTSNPNLYWYRQAAGRGLQLLFYSVGIGQISSEVPQNLSASRPQDRQFILSSKKLLLSDSGFYLCAWSVGRGGSEQYFGPGTRLTVT.

The rearrangement uses TRBV7-9 and TRBJ1-1; 8 nucleotides match TRBD1. This CDR3 is 16 amino acids long. The V segment lost 1 base and the J segment 7 bases; nucleotides outside the gene matches: 11. Germline assignment: CDR1 SEHNR and CDR2 FQNEAQ (reference sequence). The CDR3 sequence: CASSLGTGLTESEAFF. In nucleotides, the CDR3 is TGTGCCAGCAGCTTAGGGACAGGGCTGACGGAGAGTGAAGCTTTCTTT.

Concerning this clone: At one end the junction does not follow the germline gene, possibly because of a read error. This chain links TRBV7-9 with TRBJ2-1; 11 nucleotides agree with TRBD1. Germline V gene lookup returns CDR1 SEHNR and CDR2 FQNEAQ (reference sequence). The CDR3 consists of 15 residues. The CDR3 is CSSRSGTGGRNEQFF. CDR3 in DNA: TGTTCCAGCAGGTCCGGGACAGGGGGTCGCAATGAGCAGTTCTTC.

This clone is medium-sized. V usage is TRBV6-1 and J usage is TRBJ2-1; 9 nucleotides agree with TRBD2. The CDR3 has 16 residues. V lost 1 base and J lost 0; bases outside the gene matches: 1. The germline gives CDR1 MNHNS, CDR2 SASEGT. Here the CDR3 reads CASSEDSGGSYNEQFF. As DNA, the CDR3 is TGTGCCAGCAGTGAAGATAGCGGGGGCTCCTACAATGAGCAGTTCTTC.

The chain combines TRBV7-2 with TRBJ2-5; perhaps TRBD1 as D (5 bases). Trimming took 5 bases from V and 2 from J, leaving 12 bases between them. This CDR3 spans 14 amino acids. Per germline, CDR1 SGHTA and CDR2 FQGNSA. DNA of the CDR3: TGTGCCAGCAGCCCGCCAGGGTTACAAGAGACCCAGTACTTC. Encoded protein: CASSPPGLQETQYF. Full variable domain (rest looked up from reference TRBV7-2 and TRBJ2-5): GAGVSQSPSNKVTEKGKDVELRCDPISGHTALYWYRQSLGQGLEFLIYFQGNSAPDKSGLPSDRFSAERTGGSVSTLTIQRTQQEDSAVYLCASSPPGLQETQYFGPGTRLLVL.

CDR3 coding DNA: TGCGCCAGCAGCACTCAGACAGGGCTCGAAAAACTGTTTTTT. Amino acids: CASSTQTGLEKLFF. The chain is built from TRBV5-1 and TRBJ1-4, with 7 bases matching TRBD1. J was trimmed by 8 bases and V by 4 bases; bases with no gene match: 8. The CDR3 is 14 amino acids. CDR1 SGHRS and CDR2 YFSETQ come from the germline V gene.

This clone showed up just a few times. This chain links TRBV30 with TRBJ2-5, with D possibly TRBD1 on 5 matching bases. Between the trimmed V and J ends, which lost 3 bases and 5 bases, there was a span of 13 bases. Germline V gene data show CDR1 as GTSNPN and CDR2 as SVGIG (reference sequence). The CDR3 extends over 13 amino acids. CDR3 region: CAWSPLSGETQYF. CDR3 bases: TGTGCCTGGAGCCCCTTGTCAGGGGAGACCCAGTACTTC.

The gene calls are TRBV7-9 and TRBJ1-1; D perhaps matches TRBD1 (6 bases). The length of the CDR3 is 16 residues. In germline, CDR1 is SEHNR, CDR2 FQNEAQ (reference sequence). V was shortened by 5 bases and J by 1 base, with 17 bases between the two germline ends. Written as DNA, the CDR3 is TGTGCCAGCAGCCACCCGCGGGGGGGCGCGAACACTGAAGCTTTCTTT. It encodes CASSHPRGGANTEAFF. Full variable domain (remainder filled in from reference TRBV7-9 and TRBJ1-1): DTGVSQNPRHKITKRGQNVTFRCDPISEHNRLYWYRQTLGQGPEFLTYFQNEAQLEKSRLLSDRFSAERPKGSFSTLEIQRTEQGDSAMYLCASSHPRGGANTEAFFGQGTRLTVV.

This chain joins TRBV6-7 and TRBJ1-5, with D perhaps matching TRBD1 (6 bases). TRBV6-7 qualifies as an ORF whose function is uncertain. The CDR3 extends over 14 amino acids. V was trimmed by 4 bases and J by 4 bases, leaving 11 bases between them. CDR3 nucleotide sequence: TGTGCCAGCAGTTTCCAGGGGCAGAATCAGCCCCAGCATTTT. Translation gives CASSFQGQNQPQHF.

This clone appeared once. V and J are TRBV2 and TRBJ2-3; no reliable D call. The V end lost 6 bases, the J end lost 0 bases, and 10 bases lay between the germline ends. The CDR3 extends over 14 amino acids. Germline CDR1 is SNHLY and CDR2 is FYNNEI. CDR3 nucleotides: TGTGCCAGCAGCGTACAGTCAAGCACAGATACGCAGTATTTT. This encodes CASSVQSSTDTQYF. Filled out from reference TRBV2 and TRBJ2-3, the complete variable domain reads EPEVTQTPSHQVTQMGQEVILRCVPISNHLYFYWYRQILGQKVEFLVSFYNNEISEKSEIFDDQFSVERPDGSNFTLKIRSTKLEDSAMYFCASSVQSSTDTQYFGPGTRLTVL.